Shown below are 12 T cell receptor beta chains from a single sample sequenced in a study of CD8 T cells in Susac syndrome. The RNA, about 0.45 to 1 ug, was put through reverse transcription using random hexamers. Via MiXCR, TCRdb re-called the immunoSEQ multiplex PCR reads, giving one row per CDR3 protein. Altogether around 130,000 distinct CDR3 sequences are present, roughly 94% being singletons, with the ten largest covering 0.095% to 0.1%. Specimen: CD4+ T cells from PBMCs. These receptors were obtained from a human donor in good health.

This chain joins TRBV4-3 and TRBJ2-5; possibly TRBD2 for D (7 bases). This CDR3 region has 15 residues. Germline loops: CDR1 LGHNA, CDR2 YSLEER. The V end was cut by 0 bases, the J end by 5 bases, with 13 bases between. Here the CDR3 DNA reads TGCGCCAGCAGCCAAGATTGGGGGGGCGGTGAGACCCAGTACTTC. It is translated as CASSQDWGGGETQYF.

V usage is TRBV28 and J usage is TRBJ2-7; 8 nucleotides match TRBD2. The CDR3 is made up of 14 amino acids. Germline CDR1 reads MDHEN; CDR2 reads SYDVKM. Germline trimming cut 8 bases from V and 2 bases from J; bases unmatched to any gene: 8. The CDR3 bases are TGTGCCAGCGGCCTAGCGGGCGTCCCCTACGAGCAGTACTTC. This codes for CASGLAGVPYEQYF.

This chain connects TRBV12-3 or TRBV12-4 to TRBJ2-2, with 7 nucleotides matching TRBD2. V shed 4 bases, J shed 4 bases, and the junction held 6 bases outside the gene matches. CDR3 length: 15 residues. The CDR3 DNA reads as TGTGCCAGCAGTTCTAGACTAGCTGCCACCGGGGAGCTGTTTTTT. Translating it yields CASSSRLAATGELFF.

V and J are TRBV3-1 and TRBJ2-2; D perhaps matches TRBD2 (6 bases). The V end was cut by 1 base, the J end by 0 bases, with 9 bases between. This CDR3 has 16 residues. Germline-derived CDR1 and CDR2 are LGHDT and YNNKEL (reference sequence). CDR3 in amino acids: CASSQGTGANTGELFF. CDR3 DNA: TGTGCCAGCAGCCAAGGGACGGGGGCGAACACCGGGGAGCTGTTTTTT. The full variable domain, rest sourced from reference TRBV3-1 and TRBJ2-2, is DTAVSQTPKYLVTQMGNDKSIKCEQNLGHDTMYWYKQDSKKFLKIMFSYNNKELIINETVPNRFSPKSPDKAHLNLHINSLELGDSAVYFCASSQGTGANTGELFFGEGSRLTVL.

The CDR3 spells CASRRGGFRENSNQPQHF. The CDR3 DNA reads TGTGCCAGTAGGAGGGGGGGGTTTAGAGAAAATAGCAATCAGCCCCAGCATTTT. The chain recombines TRBV9 with TRBJ1-5; tentatively, D is TRBD1 (6 bases). The CDR3 is 18 residues long. Germline V gives CDR1 SGDLS, CDR2 YYNGEE. The V end was cut by 8 bases, the J end by 0 bases, with 24 bases between.

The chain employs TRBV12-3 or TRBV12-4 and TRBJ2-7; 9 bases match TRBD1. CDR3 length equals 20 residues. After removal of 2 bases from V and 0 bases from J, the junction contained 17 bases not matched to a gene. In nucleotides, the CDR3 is TGTGCCAGCAGTTTACACAGGGGGCCTAGCGGTGGGACCGACTCCTACGAGCAGTACTTC. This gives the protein CASSLHRGPSGGTDSYEQYF.

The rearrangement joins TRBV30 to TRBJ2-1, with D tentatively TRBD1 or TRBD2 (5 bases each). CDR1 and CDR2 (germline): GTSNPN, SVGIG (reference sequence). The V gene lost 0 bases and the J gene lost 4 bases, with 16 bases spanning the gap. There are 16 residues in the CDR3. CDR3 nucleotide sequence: TGTGCCTGGAGTGTACTTGGGACGAGACATTACAATGAGCAGTTCTTC. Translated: CAWSVLGTRHYNEQFF.

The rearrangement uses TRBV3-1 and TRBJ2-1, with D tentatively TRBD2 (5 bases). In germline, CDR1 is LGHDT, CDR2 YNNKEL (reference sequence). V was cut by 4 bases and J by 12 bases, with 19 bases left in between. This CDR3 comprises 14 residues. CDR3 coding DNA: TGTGCCAGCAGCCGGGATTTGGCTAGCCACGGGCAGTTCTTC. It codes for CASSRDLASHGQFF.

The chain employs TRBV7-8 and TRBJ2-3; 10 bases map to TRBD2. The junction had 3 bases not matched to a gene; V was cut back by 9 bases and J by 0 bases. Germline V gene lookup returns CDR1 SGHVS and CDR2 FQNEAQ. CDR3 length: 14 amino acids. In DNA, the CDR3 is TGTGCCAGTCTAGCGGGAGCTAGCACAGATACGCAGTATTTT. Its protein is CASLAGASTDTQYF.

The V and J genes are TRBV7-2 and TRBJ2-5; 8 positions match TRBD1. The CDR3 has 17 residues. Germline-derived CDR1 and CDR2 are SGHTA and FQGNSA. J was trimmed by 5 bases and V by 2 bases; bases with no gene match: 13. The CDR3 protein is CASSLSGSTGVGETQYF. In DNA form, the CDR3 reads TGTGCCAGCAGCTTAAGTGGATCGACAGGGGTGGGGGAGACCCAGTACTTC. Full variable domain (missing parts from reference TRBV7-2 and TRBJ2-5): GAGVSQSPSNKVTEKGKDVELRCDPISGHTALYWYRQSLGQGLEFLIYFQGNSAPDKSGLPSDRFSAERTGGSVSTLTIQRTQQEDSAVYLCASSLSGSTGVGETQYFGPGTRLLVL.

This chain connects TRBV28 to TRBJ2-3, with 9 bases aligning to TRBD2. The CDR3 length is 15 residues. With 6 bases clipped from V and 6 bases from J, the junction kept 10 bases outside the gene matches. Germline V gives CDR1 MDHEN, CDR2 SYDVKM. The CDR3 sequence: CASSRRLAEGDTQYF. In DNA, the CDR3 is TGTGCCAGCAGCCGTAGACTAGCGGAGGGGGATACGCAGTATTTT.

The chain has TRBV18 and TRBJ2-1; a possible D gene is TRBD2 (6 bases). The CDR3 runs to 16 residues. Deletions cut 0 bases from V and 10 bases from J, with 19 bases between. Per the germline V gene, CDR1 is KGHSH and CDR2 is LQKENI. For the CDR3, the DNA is TGTGCCAGCTCACCACCTGCCAGCGGGTCAGGTACAGAGCAGTTCTTC. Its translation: CASSPPASGSGTEQFF.